The 24 T cell receptor beta chains below come from one sample, sequenced in a study of cytomegalovirus exposure and HLA in healthy donors. Researchers ran the PCR with 60 Vbeta and 13 Jbeta primers. Only in-frame clones appear in the TCRdb table, and some are missing; sequencing was by immunoSEQ multiplex PCR. Seen here are 150,000 or so clones, roughly three quarters observed once, and the top ten hold approximately 15%. The sequenced sample was PBMCs. The source is a woman between 35 and 50 years old in good health and CMV-seronegative.

The J gene is TRBJ2-2, the V gene TRBV7-3, with 16 bases matching TRBD2. The CDR3 runs 17 residues. V was pared by 5 bases and J by 7 bases, with 7 bases of the junction left unmatched. The germline gives CDR1 SGHTA, CDR2 FQGTGA. CDR3 sequence reads: CASSKGLAGGLGGELFF. The CDR3 DNA follows: TGTGCCAGCAGCAAGGGACTAGCGGGGGGGCTCGGCGGGGAGCTGTTTTTT. Full variable domain (rest looked up from reference TRBV7-3 and TRBJ2-2): GAGVSQTPSNKVTEKGKYVELRCDPISGHTALYWYRQSLGQGPEFLIYFQGTGAADDSGLPNDRFFAVRPEGSVSTLKIQRTERGDSAVYLCASSKGLAGGLGGELFFGEGSRLTVL.

The V call is TRBV18, the J call TRBJ2-1, with D unresolved. This CDR3 contains 13 residues. Germline V gene lookup returns CDR1 KGHSH and CDR2 LQKENI. Between the trimmed V and J ends, which lost 2 bases and 5 bases, there was a span of 7 bases. The CDR3 region has the DNA TGTGCCAGCTCACCAATCTCTCACAATGAGCAGTTCTTC. Its translation: CASSPISHNEQFF. Full variable domain (rest looked up from reference TRBV18 and TRBJ2-1): NAGVMQNPRHLVRRRGQEARLRCSPMKGHSHVYWYRQLPEEGLKFMVYLQKENIIDESGMPKERFSAEFPKEGPSILRIQQVVRGDSAAYFCASSPISHNEQFFGPGTRLTVL.

The chain recombines TRBV6-6 with TRBJ2-2, with TRBD1 identical over 7 bases. CDR1 MNHNY and CDR2 SVGAGI come from the germline V gene (reference sequence). CDR3 length equals 15 residues. V was pared by 5 bases and J by 1 base, with 4 bases of the junction left unmatched. This CDR3 is CASSPDRVNTGELFF. DNA of the CDR3: TGTGCCAGCAGTCCTGACAGGGTGAACACCGGGGAGCTGTTTTTT.

The chain recombines TRBV7-8 with TRBJ2-6, with D possibly matching TRBD2 (5 bases). The germline V and J ends were trimmed by 3 bases and 2 bases, with 14 bases remaining between them. The CDR3 extends over 17 amino acids. Germline values: CDR1 SGHVS, CDR2 FQNEAQ. The CDR3 DNA is TGTGCCAGCAGCTTGAGGGCCGGAGAAGCTGGGGCCAACGTCCTGACTTTC. Residues: CASSLRAGEAGANVLTF.

This chain connects TRBV28 to TRBJ2-5, with 11 positions matching TRBD2. CDR3 length equals 16 residues. V was pared by 4 bases and J by 1 base, with 5 bases of the junction left unmatched. Germline CDR1 and CDR2: MDHEN and SYDVKM. The CDR3 DNA reads TGTGCCAGCAGTTCCCGACTAGCGGGGACCCAAGAGACCCAGTACTTC. It codes for CASSSRLAGTQETQYF.

The chain uses TRBV4-3 and TRBJ2-3, with TRBD1 as a possible D gene (5 bases). Looked up from germline, CDR1 is LGHNA and CDR2 is YSLEER. This CDR3 has 13 amino acids. V lost 3 bases and J lost 4, with 8 bases in between. CDR3 protein: CASSHQTADTQYF. In nucleotides, the CDR3 is TGCGCCAGCAGCCACCAGACAGCAGATACGCAGTATTTT.

The genes are TRBV21-1 and TRBJ2-3; no check of the table's D call, TRBD1, against the DNA was made. TRBV21-1 has pseudogene status. The CDR3 is 14 residues long. The CDR3 region is CASSKGTEADTQYF. In DNA form, the CDR3 reads TGTGCCAGCAGCAAAGGGACAGAGGCAGATACGCAGTATTTT.

This clone has only one observation. The chain recombines TRBV2 with TRBJ2-2, with 10 positions matching TRBD1. The CDR3 covers 14 residues. V dropped 5 bases and J dropped 5; count of bases not matched to a gene: 2. Germline CDR1 SNHLY, CDR2 FYNNEI. The CDR3 protein is CASSRGQGTGELFF. In DNA, the CDR3 is TGTGCCAGCAGTAGGGGACAGGGGACCGGGGAGCTGTTTTTT.

This clone showed up just once. The chain joins TRBV5-1 to TRBJ2-2; 8 bases are shared with TRBD1. CDR3 length: 17 amino acids. J was trimmed by 2 bases and V by 4 bases; bases with no gene match: 10. In germline, CDR1 is SGHRS, CDR2 YFSETQ. The CDR3 DNA is TGCGCCAGCAGCACTTCCCCCGGGACAGGAAACACCGGGGAGCTGTTTTTT. It yields the protein CASSTSPGTGNTGELFF.

The chain recombines TRBV5-8 with TRBJ1-2, with 7 bases fitting TRBD1. The CDR3 runs 16 residues. Germline loops: CDR1 SGHTS, CDR2 YDEGEE. Losses at the gene ends were 3 bases for V and 1 base for J; bases not matched to a gene: 9. For the CDR3, the DNA is TGTGCCAGCAGCTCTCTAGGGACAGACCATAACTATGGCTACACCTTC. Protein: CASSSLGTDHNYGYTF.

CDR3 sequence: CASSPSGSSYNEQFF. In nucleotides, the CDR3 is TGTGCCAGCAGCCCGAGCGGGAGCTCCTACAATGAGCAGTTCTTC. The rearrangement joins TRBV7-3 to TRBJ2-1, with 8 bases lining up with TRBD2. Trimming removed 5 bases from V and 0 bases from J; junction bases left unmatched: 3. This CDR3 comprises 15 residues. Germline loops: CDR1 SGHTA, CDR2 FQGTGA.

In nucleotides, the CDR3 is TGTGCCAGCAGTTCAACCTACGAGCAGTACTTC. This gives the protein CASSSTYEQYF. The J gene is TRBJ2-5, the V gene TRBV27; no clear D gene. The DNA end favors TRBJ2-7, so the J call may be wrong. The CDR3 is made up of 11 amino acids. The germline V gene encodes CDR1 MNHEY and CDR2 SMNVEV (reference sequence).

This clone was counted a single time. This chain connects TRBV9 to TRBJ2-5; D might be TRBD2 (5 bases). The CDR3 extends over 18 amino acids. V shed 0 bases and J shed 1 base, with 19 bases lying between them. Germline CDR1 SGDLS, CDR2 YYNGEE. The CDR3 loop is CASSVGVRGAALQETQYF. The CDR3, as DNA: TGTGCCAGCAGCGTAGGCGTTCGAGGAGCGGCCCTCCAAGAGACCCAGTACTTC.

The chain couples TRBV18 to TRBJ2-4; the match to TRBD2 covers 8 bases. The CDR3 runs to 16 residues. Germline CDR1 KGHSH, CDR2 LQKENI. J gave up 0 bases and V 3 bases, and 4 bases lay outside the gene matches. The CDR3 bases are TGTGCCAGCTCACCCCGGGAGGGAGAAGCCAAAAACATTCAGTACTTC. Its protein product is CASSPREGEAKNIQYF. Full variable domain (remainder filled in from reference TRBV18 and TRBJ2-4): NAGVMQNPRHLVRRRGQEARLRCSPMKGHSHVYWYRQLPEEGLKFMVYLQKENIIDESGMPKERFSAEFPKEGPSILRIQQVVRGDSAAYFCASSPREGEAKNIQYFGAGTRLSVL.

V usage is TRBV14 and J usage is TRBJ2-7, with TRBD2 as a possible D gene (6 bases). The germline V gene encodes CDR1 SGHDN and CDR2 FVKESK. CDR3 length equals 18 residues. V was shortened by 0 bases and J by 7 bases, with 25 bases between the two germline ends. Here the CDR3 DNA reads TGTGCCAGCAGCCAAGACTGGGGGACGACGGCGGGGTGGAATGAGCAGTACTTC. It specifies CASSQDWGTTAGWNEQYF.

The chain couples TRBV30 to TRBJ2-6; no reliable D call. Germline loops: CDR1 GTSNPN, CDR2 SVGIG (reference sequence). CDR3 length: 12 amino acids. Between the trimmed V and J ends, which lost 3 bases and 2 bases, there was a span of 2 bases. The CDR3 nucleotides are TGTGCCTGGAGCACTGGGGCCAACGTCCTGACTTTC. Protein sequence: CAWSTGANVLTF.

This chain connects TRBV5-5 to TRBJ2-5; 7 positions agree with TRBD1. J was trimmed by 5 bases and V by 2 bases; bases with no gene match: 3. Germline V gives CDR1 SGHKS, CDR2 YYEKEE (reference sequence). CDR3 length: 13 residues. The CDR3: CASSFRDSETQYF. As DNA, the CDR3 is TGTGCCAGCAGCTTCCGGGACAGTGAGACCCAGTACTTC.

This clone was detected a few times. The CDR3, as DNA: TGTGCCAGCAGTTTACCCACAGGGGGTGTTTATGGCTACACCTTC. This codes for CASSLPTGGVYGYTF. The chain has TRBV28 and TRBJ1-2; 8 nucleotides line up with TRBD1. Trimming removed 2 bases from V and 5 bases from J; junction bases left unmatched: 7. Germline assignment: CDR1 MDHEN and CDR2 SYDVKM. CDR3 length equals 15 residues.

The V gene is TRBV9, the J gene TRBJ2-7; TRBD2 matches 8 bases. The length of the CDR3 is 16 residues. Trimming removed 1 base from V and 2 bases from J; junction bases left unmatched: 8. CDR1 is SGDLS and CDR2 is YYNGEE in the germline V gene. The CDR3 sequence: CASSVSGSPTTYEQYF. In DNA form, the CDR3 reads TGTGCCAGCAGCGTAAGCGGGAGTCCTACAACCTACGAGCAGTACTTC. Combining the CDR3 with reference TRBV9 and TRBJ2-7 gives the whole variable domain DSGVTQTPKHLITATGQRVTLRCSPRSGDLSVYWYQQSLDQGLQFLIQYYNGEERAKGNILERFSAQQFPDLHSELNLSSLELGDSALYFCASSVSGSPTTYEQYFGPGTRLTVT.

The gene calls are TRBV28 and TRBJ1-2; TRBD1 aligns across 10 bases. The CDR3 is 12 amino acids. The V gene end was trimmed by 10 bases and the J gene end by 6 bases; junction bases not matched to a gene: 5. Germline CDR1 reads MDHEN; CDR2 reads SYDVKM. In DNA, the CDR3 is TGTGCCATCCCGGACAGGGGGAATGGCTACACCTTC. Protein product: CAIPDRGNGYTF.

Turning to this clone: The germline gene is not matched at one end of the junction; a read error may be the cause. V usage is TRBV7-9 and J usage is TRBJ1-2; maybe TRBD1 (5 bases). Germline lookup yields CDR1 SEHNR and CDR2 FQNEAQ (reference sequence). This CDR3 region has 16 residues. CDR3 in amino acids: CSSSLNQGLANYGYTF. CDR3 bases: TGTTCCAGCAGCTTAAATCAGGGTCTGGCTAACTATGGCTACACCTTC.

CDR3 DNA: TGTGCCAGTAGTGCGCAACAGGGGGACGGCAATCAGCCCCAGCATTTT. It encodes CASSAQQGDGNQPQHF. The chain is built from TRBV19 and TRBJ1-5; 8 nucleotides agree with TRBD1. This CDR3 is 16 amino acids long. CDR1 and CDR2 (germline): LNHDA, SQIVND (reference sequence). V lost 5 bases to trimming and J lost 2 bases; unmatched junction nucleotides: 8.

The rearrangement joins TRBV7-2 to TRBJ2-5; perhaps TRBD2 as D (5 bases). The CDR3 is 13 amino acids. Per the germline V gene, CDR1 is SGHTA and CDR2 is FQGNSA. Trimming pared 4 bases from V and 3 bases from J, leaving 9 bases between. The CDR3 region is CASSSGLEETQYF. In DNA, the CDR3 is TGTGCCAGCAGCTCCGGACTCGAAGAGACCCAGTACTTC.

The chain has TRBV7-3 and TRBJ2-5; 9 bases agree with TRBD1. The V segment lost 5 bases and the J segment 6 bases; nucleotides outside the gene matches: 10. The CDR3 extends over 15 amino acids. Germline assignment: CDR1 SGHTA and CDR2 FQGTGA. The CDR3 nucleotides read TGTGCCAGCAGCCCAGGGGGACAGGGTGGGCAGACCCAGTACTTC. It codes for CASSPGGQGGQTQYF.